This TCR beta chain was obtained from a study of T-cell memory formation after mild COVID-19. Overall study context: Across donors, TCR clusters were largely donor specific. Study-wide points: Contracting clones from day 15 to 85 had balanced CD4/CD8; later expanders favoured CD4+. CM and EM subsets held most contracting CD4+ clones; EMRA held CD8+ ones.

Constant-segment primers and 5'RACE yielded cDNA libraries for TCR alpha and TCR beta, each carrying sample barcodes and UMIs. MiXCR was run by TCRdb on the 5' RACE reads, yielding one entry per CDR3 protein. The sample contains a few hundred thousand distinct CDR3 sequences, 20% to 25% of which appear only once. V lost 7 bases, J lost 0 bases, and 15 bases lay in between. The CDR3 runs 15 residues. The germline V gene encodes CDR1 SQVTM and CDR2 ANQGSEA. This clonotype was observed a few times. Antigen specificity is unknown. The chain is built from TRBV29-1 and TRBJ2-2; D is undetermined. The TCR sequence derives from an adult woman who had mild COVID-19 (a few samples of this study predate the infection). Cell type and time point are not known. Material for sequencing was PBMCs or a T cell subset sorted from them (not recorded which). The CDR3 sequence is CSALEWESNTGELFF. Written as DNA, the CDR3 is TGCAGCGCTCTTGAATGGGAATCGAACACCGGGGAGCTGTTTTTT.